This TCR beta chain derives from a study of T cell responses to AZD1222 COVID-19 vaccine. Study-wide context: Timing groups of about 4 and about 12 weeks for second doses were pooled. Study-level results: Spike as a whole was targeted by vaccine-associated CD4 TCRs, dominant at 160-218 and 743-854. At study baseline, merely five or six AZD1222 recipients were seropositive.

This clone was detected only a few times. Its antigen is undetermined. Assay: immunoSEQ multiplex PCR; the TCRdb copy retains only in-frame clones and omits some. The data hold about 79,000 clones, with around 82% observed a single time. The sample consisted of peripheral blood, taken on day 0 of AZD1222 vaccination. This clonotype originated in an adult in good health.

The CDR3 nucleotides read TGTGCCAGCAGTGAACAAGGCAGCTTGAACACTGAAGCTTTCTTT. Protein product: CASSEQGSLNTEAFF. The chain uses TRBV6-1 and TRBJ1-1; no clear D. The V end lost 2 bases, the J end lost 0 bases, and 10 bases lay between the germline ends. Germline V CDR1 and CDR2: MNHNS, SASEGT. The CDR3 is made up of 15 amino acids.